This TCR beta chain was identified in a study of Tregs in tolerant kidney transplant recipients. Clones were sequenced by immunoSEQ multiplex PCR, and TCRdb holds only the in-frame ones, with some missing. The table lists about 56,000 clones, around 88% of them singletons, with more than 4% in the top ten. The study's findings and limits: Activated donor B cell expansion appeared to reveal the most relevant donor-specific TCRbeta repertoire. This study did not directly address biological reproducibility.

Germline CDR1 and CDR2: KGHSH and LQKENI. The germline V and J ends were trimmed by 1 base and 2 bases, with 14 bases remaining between them. The CDR3 runs 16 residues. With respect to this clone: Its specificity is not known.

Unstimulated regulatory T cells (CD4+CD25+CD127-), CD4+CD25- non-regulatory cells, CD4 and CD8 cells were FACS-sorted from thawed PBMCs. The sequence was collected from a human donor in good health. What was sequenced was CD4+ T cells from blood. J is TRBJ2-5 and V is TRBV18, with D possibly TRBD1 on 5 matching bases. In DNA, the CDR3 is TGTGCCAGCTCACCACTGCAGGGTTGGGGACAAGAGACCCAGTACTTC. Its translation: CASSPLQGWGQETQYF.